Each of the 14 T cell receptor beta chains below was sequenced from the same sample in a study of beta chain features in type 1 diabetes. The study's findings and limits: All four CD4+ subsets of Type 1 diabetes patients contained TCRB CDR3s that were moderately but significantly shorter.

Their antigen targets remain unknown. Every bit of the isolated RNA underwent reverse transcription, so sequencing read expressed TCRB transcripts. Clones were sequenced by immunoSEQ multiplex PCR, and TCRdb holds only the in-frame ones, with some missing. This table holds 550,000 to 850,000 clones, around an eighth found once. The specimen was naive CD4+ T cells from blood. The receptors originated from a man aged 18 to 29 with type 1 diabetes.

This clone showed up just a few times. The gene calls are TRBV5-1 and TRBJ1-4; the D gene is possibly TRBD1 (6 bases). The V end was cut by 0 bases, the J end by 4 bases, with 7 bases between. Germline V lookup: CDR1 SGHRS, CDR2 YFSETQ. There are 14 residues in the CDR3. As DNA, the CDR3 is TGCGCCAGCAGCTTGGGACAGGATAATGAAAAACTGTTTTTT. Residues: CASSLGQDNEKLFF.

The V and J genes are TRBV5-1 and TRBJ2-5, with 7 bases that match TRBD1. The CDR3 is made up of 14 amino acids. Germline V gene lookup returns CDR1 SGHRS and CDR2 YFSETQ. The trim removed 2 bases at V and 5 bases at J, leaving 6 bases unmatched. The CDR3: CASSFEGAEETQYF. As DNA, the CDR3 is TGCGCCAGCAGCTTCGAGGGGGCAGAGGAGACCCAGTACTTC.

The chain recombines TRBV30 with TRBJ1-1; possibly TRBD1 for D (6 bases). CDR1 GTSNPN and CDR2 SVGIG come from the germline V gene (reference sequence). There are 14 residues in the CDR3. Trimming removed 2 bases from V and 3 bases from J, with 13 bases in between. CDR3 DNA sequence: TGTGCCTGGAGTTACAGGGTTGGGGACACTGAAGCTTTCTTT. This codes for CAWSYRVGDTEAFF.

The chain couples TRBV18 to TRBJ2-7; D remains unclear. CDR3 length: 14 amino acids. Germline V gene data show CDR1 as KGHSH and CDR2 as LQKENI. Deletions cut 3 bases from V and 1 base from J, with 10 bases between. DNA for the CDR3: TGTGCCAGCTCACCGGGTAGTGGTTCCTACGAGCAGTACTTC. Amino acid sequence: CASSPGSGSYEQYF.

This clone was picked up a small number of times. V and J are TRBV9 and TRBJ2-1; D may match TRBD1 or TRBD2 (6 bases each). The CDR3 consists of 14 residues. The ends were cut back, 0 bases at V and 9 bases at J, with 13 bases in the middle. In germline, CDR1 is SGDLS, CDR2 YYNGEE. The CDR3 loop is CASSVVGGAGEQFF. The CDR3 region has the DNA TGTGCCAGCAGCGTAGTGGGGGGCGCAGGTGAGCAGTTCTTC.

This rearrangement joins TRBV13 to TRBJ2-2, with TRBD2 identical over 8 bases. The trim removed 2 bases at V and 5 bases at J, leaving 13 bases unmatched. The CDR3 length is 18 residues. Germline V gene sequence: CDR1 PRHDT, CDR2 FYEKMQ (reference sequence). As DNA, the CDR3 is TGTGCCAGCAGCTTACCGAACTACCGGGAGCGGGGGACCGGGGAGCTGTTTTTT. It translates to CASSLPNYRERGTGELFF.

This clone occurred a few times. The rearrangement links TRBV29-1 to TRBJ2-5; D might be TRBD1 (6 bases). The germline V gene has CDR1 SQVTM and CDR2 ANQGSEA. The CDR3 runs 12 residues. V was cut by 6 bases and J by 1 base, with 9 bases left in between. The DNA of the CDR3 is TGCAGCGTGACAGGCTTCCAAGAGACCCAGTACTTC. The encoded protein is CSVTGFQETQYF.

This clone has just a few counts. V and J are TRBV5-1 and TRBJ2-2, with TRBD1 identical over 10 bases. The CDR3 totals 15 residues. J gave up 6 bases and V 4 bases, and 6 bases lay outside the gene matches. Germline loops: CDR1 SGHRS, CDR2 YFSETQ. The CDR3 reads CASSLGQGDAGELFF. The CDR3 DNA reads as TGCGCCAGCAGCCTCGGACAGGGGGACGCCGGGGAGCTGTTTTTT. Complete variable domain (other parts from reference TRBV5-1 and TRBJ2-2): KAGVTQTPRYLIKTRGQQVTLSCSPISGHRSVSWYQQTPGQGLQFLFEYFSETQRNKGNFPGRFSGRQFSNSRSEMNVSTLELGDSALYLCASSLGQGDAGELFFGEGSRLTVL.

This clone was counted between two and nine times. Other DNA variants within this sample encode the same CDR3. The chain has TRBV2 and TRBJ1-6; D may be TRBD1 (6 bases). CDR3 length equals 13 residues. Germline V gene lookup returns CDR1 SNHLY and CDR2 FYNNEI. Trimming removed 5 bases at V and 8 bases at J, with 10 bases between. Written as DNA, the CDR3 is TGTGCCAGCAGTCCAGGGGCGTATTCACCCCTCCACTTT. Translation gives CASSPGAYSPLHF. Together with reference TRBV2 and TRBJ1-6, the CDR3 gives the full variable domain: EPEVTQTPSHQVTQMGQEVILRCVPISNHLYFYWYRQILGQKVEFLVSFYNNEISEKSEIFDDQFSVERPDGSNFTLKIRSTKLEDSAMYFCASSPGAYSPLHFGNGTRLTVT.

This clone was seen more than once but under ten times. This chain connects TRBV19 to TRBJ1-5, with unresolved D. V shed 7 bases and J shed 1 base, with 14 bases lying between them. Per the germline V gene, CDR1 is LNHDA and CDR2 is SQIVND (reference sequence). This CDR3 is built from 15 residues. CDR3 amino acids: CASTSVEGSNQPQHF. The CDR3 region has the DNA TGTGCCAGTACCTCGGTTGAGGGCAGCAATCAGCCCCAGCATTTT.

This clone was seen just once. CDR3 DNA sequence: TGTGCCAGCAGGGGCGGACTAGCGGGCAATGAGCAGTTCTTC. It yields the protein CASRGGLAGNEQFF. The chain uses TRBV2 and TRBJ2-1; 11 nucleotides align to TRBD2. V trimming: 6 bases; J trimming: 6 bases; junction bases outside the gene matches: 4. CDR3 size: 14 residues. From germline, CDR1 is SNHLY and CDR2 FYNNEI.

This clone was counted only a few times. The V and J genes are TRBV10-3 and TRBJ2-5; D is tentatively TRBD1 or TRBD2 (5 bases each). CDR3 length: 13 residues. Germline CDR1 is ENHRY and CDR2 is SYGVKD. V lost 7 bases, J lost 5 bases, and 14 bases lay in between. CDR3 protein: CAIKVGDGETQYF. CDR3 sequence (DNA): TGTGCCATCAAGGTGGGGGACGGGGAGACCCAGTACTTC.

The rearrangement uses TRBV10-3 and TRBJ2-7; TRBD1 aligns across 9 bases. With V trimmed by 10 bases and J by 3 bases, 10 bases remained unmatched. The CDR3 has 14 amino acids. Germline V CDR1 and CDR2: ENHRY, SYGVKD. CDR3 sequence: CATWTGEGNYEQYF. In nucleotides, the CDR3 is TGTGCCACCTGGACAGGGGAAGGCAACTACGAGCAGTACTTC.

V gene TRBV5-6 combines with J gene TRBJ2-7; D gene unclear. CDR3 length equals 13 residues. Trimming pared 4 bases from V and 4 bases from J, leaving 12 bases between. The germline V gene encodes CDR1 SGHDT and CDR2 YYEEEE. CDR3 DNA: TGTGCCAGCAGCCCGAGACGGAGATACGAGCAGTACTTC. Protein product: CASSPRRRYEQYF.